This is a list of T cell receptor beta chains from one sample in a study of CD8+ T cells in alopecia areata. The table came from immunoSEQ multiplex PCR; TCRdb's copy has only in-frame clones and leaves some out. The data hold a few hundred thousand clones, with more than 45% observed a single time. Here the sequenced sample was CD4+ T cells sorted from blood, taken at week 4, from a patient treated with tofacitinib. Receptors were obtained from a human donor with alopecia areata. CDR3s include the opening cysteine and the closing phenylalanine or tryptophan. D genes are given only for firm matches. Clone size is stated in some rows and not others, as once, few, many or a class when expanded.

j_call,d_call,v_call,clone_size,cdr3_nt,cdr3_aa
TRBJ1-2,TRBD1,TRBV10-2,.,TGCGCCAGCATCCGGGACAGGGGACTCCATGGCTACACCTTC,CASIRDRGLHGYTF
TRBJ1-2,.,TRBV6-1,.,TGTGCCAGCAGTGAAAACGGACCGTATGGCTACACCTTC,CASSENGPYGYTF
TRBJ1-2,.,TRBV7-2,few,TGTGCCAGCAGCGGCGCCCCGGTCACAGCTAACTATGGCTACACCTTC,CASSGAPVTANYGYTF
TRBJ2-5,.,TRBV6-6,few,TGTGCCAGCGGCAGGGGGACTCAAGAGACCCAGTACTTC,CASGRGTQETQYF
TRBJ1-1,.,TRBV29-1,few,TGCAGCGTTGGGAACACACACACTGAAGCTTTCTTT,CSVGNTHTEAFF
TRBJ1-2,TRBD1,TRBV6-1,.,TGTGCCAGCAGTGAGAGACAGGGTTATGGCTACACCTTC,CASSERQGYGYTF
TRBJ2-2,.,TRBV11-2,.,TGTGCCAGCAACCAAGGCGGGTTAGGCGGGGAGCTGTTTTTT,CASNQGGLGGELFF
TRBJ2-2,.,TRBV5-1,.,TGCGCCAGCAGCTTGTTGACAGGAGCTACCGGGGAGCTGTTTTTT,CASSLLTGATGELFF
TRBJ1-5,.,TRBV4-1,few,TGCGCCAGCAGCCAAGTCGATCTTGGGTGGCTTGGCAATCAGCCCCAGCATTTT,CASSQVDLGWLGNQPQHF
TRBJ2-7,.,TRBV25-1,.,TGTGCCAGCAGTGAAAGCACCGTCGACTTCAACGAGCAGTACTTC,CASSESTVDFNEQYF
TRBJ2-1,.,TRBV6-5,few,TGTGCCAGCAGTTACGGGGGCGGGTTAAGCAATGAGCAGTTCTTC,CASSYGGGLSNEQFF
TRBJ2-1,.,TRBV14,.,TGTGCCAGCAGCCAAGATTTACCGGACAGCCTAGGTTACAATGAGCAGTTCTTC,CASSQDLPDSLGYNEQFF
TRBJ1-5,.,TRBV27,.,TGTGCCAGCAGTTTATCAGGAGGCAATCAGCCCCAGCATTTT,CASSLSGGNQPQHF
TRBJ2-1,.,TRBV4-1,once,TGCGCCAGCAGCCAAGAAAGGTCCGCGGACTCCTACAATGAGCAGTTCTTC,CASSQERSADSYNEQFF
TRBJ2-7,TRBD1,TRBV6-1,.,TGTGCCAGCCAGGGACAGGGGGGGTACGAGCAGTACTTC,CASQGQGGYEQYF
TRBJ1-2,.,TRBV30,.,TGTGCCTGGTCTCTCGCACTAACTAACTATGGCTACACCTTC,CAWSLALTNYGYTF
TRBJ1-2,.,TRBV29-1,.,TGCAGCGTTTACTCCCACCCAGGCTACACCTTC,CSVYSHPGYTF
TRBJ1-1,.,TRBV30,few,TGTGCCTGGAGCCTACATCTGAACACTGAAGCTTTCTTT,CAWSLHLNTEAFF
TRBJ2-3,TRBD1,TRBV25-1,few,TGTGCCAGCAGTGACTCGGGACAGGGGAGCACAGATACGCAGTATTTT,CASSDSGQGSTDTQYF
TRBJ2-7,.,TRBV2,.,TGTGCCGCCCGGGATGTAGGGGTCCACGAGCAGTACTTC,CAARDVGVHEQYF
TRBJ2-1,TRBD2,TRBV5-1,.,TGCGCCAGCAGCTTGGCCCCTAGCGGTGAGCAGTTCTTC,CASSLAPSGEQFF
TRBJ2-3,.,TRBV19,.,TGTGCCAGTAGTATAGTCACAGGTGTCGCAGATACGCAGTATTTT,CASSIVTGVADTQYF
TRBJ2-2,.,TRBV29-1,.,TGCAGCGTAGGACAGACCTTCGGTGGCACCGGGGAGCTGTTTTTT,CSVGQTFGGTGELFF
TRBJ1-1,.,TRBV5-1,.,TGCGCCAGCAGTTCTACAGGGATCACTGAAGCTTTCTTT,CASSSTGITEAFF
TRBJ1-6,.,TRBV11-2,.,TGTGCCAGCAGCTCTTTGAATTCACCCCTCCACTTT,CASSSLNSPLHF
TRBJ1-6,TRBD1,TRBV9,.,TGTGCCAGCAGCCCAAGACAGGGTTGGGATAATTCACCCCTCCACTTT,CASSPRQGWDNSPLHF
TRBJ2-3,TRBD2,TRBV29-1,.,TGCAGCGTTCCCGGGACTAGCGGGGTGGGAGATACGCAGTATTTT,CSVPGTSGVGDTQYF
TRBJ1-2,.,TRBV29-1,.,TGCAGCGTTGTACAGGGTAGGGACTATGGCTACACCTTC,CSVVQGRDYGYTF
TRBJ2-5,.,TRBV5-1,few,TGCGCCAGCAGAGGGACGGTAAATCAAGAGACCCAGTACTTC,CASRGTVNQETQYF
TRBJ2-7,TRBD1,TRBV6-6,few,TGTGCCAGCAGCCGAGGACAGGTGGGGTACGAGCAGTACTTC,CASSRGQVGYEQYF
TRBJ2-1,.,TRBV11-2,.,TGTGCCAGCAGCTTGCCAATCCTCACTAGGATTCGTTACAATGAGCAGTTCTTC,CASSLPILTRIRYNEQFF
TRBJ1-6,.,TRBV2,.,TGTGCCAGCAGTGAACACGGGGGTTCACCCCTCCACTTT,CASSEHGGSPLHF
TRBJ1-4,TRBD1,TRBV4-3,many,TGCGCCAGCAGCCAACTGGACAGGGAGGCAGAAAAACTGTTTTTT,CASSQLDREAEKLFF
TRBJ1-1,.,TRBV9,.,TGTGCCAGCAGCCAACGGACCGCGGGGGCTGAAGCTTTCTTT,CASSQRTAGAEAFF
TRBJ2-3,TRBD1,TRBV5-1,.,TGCGCCAGCAGCCCCGGGACAGTAGGAGATACGCAGTATTTT,CASSPGTVGDTQYF
TRBJ1-4,TRBD1,TRBV7-6,few,TGTGCCAGCAGCATGAAGGACAGGGCGCAACTGTTTTTT,CASSMKDRAQLFF
TRBJ2-2,TRBD2,TRBV4-3,.,TGCGCCAGCAGCCAAGATGTGGGTAGCGGGGGAACCTACACCGGGGAGCTGTTTTTT,CASSQDVGSGGTYTGELFF
TRBJ1-2,.,TRBV7-2,.,TGTGCCAGCAGCTTAGCGCTGGGGGTGCGGGGCTACACCTTC,CASSLALGVRGYTF
TRBJ1-2,.,TRBV14,.,TGTGCCAGCAGCCAAGATTTGTATCAAATGACAGATGGCTACACCTTC,CASSQDLYQMTDGYTF
TRBJ1-5,TRBD1,TRBV5-6,few,TGTGCCAGCAGCTACTCGGGACAGGGAGTGGGTAGCAATCAGCCCCAGCATTTT,CASSYSGQGVGSNQPQHF
TRBJ1-3,.,TRBV9,.,TGTGCCAGCAGCGTAGCCTCGGGGCCTGGAAACACCATATATTTT,CASSVASGPGNTIYF
TRBJ2-3,TRBD2,TRBV5-1,.,TGCGCCAGCAGCGACCTAGCGGGGGGGCGGACGCAGTATTTT,CASSDLAGGRTQYF
TRBJ2-7,TRBD2,TRBV27,few,TGTGCCAGCAGCACTAGCGGGGGACCCTACGAGCAGTACTTC,CASSTSGGPYEQYF
TRBJ2-5,.,TRBV12-5,.,TGTGCTAGTGGTTTGACAAGGGAGACCCAGTACTTC,CASGLTRETQYF
TRBJ2-1,TRBD2,TRBV6-1,many,TGTGCCAGCAGTGAAAGAGGCGGGGGAACCTACAATGAGCAGTTCTTC,CASSERGGGTYNEQFF
TRBJ2-5,.,TRBV4-3,many,TGCGCCAGCAGCCAAGATGGACTGATCCAAGAGACCCAGTACTTC,CASSQDGLIQETQYF
TRBJ1-1,.,TRBV5-6,.,TGTGCCAGCAGCCCCCGGGGACGGGCCGAAGCTTTCTTT,CASSPRGRAEAFF
TRBJ2-7,.,TRBV5-1,.,TGCGCCAGCAGCCCCGACCCCCCCTCTAGCTACGAGCAGTACTTC,CASSPDPPSSYEQYF
TRBJ1-6,.,TRBV2,.,TGTGCCAGCAGTGGGGGACCTGGCTTGGCCCTCCACTTT,CASSGGPGLALHF
TRBJ2-3,.,TRBV7-2,.,TGTGCCAGCAGCTTTTCCGGGACAGATACGCAGTATTTT,CASSFSGTDTQYF
TRBJ2-7,TRBD1,TRBV2,.,TGTGCCAGCAGTTCCTCCGGGACAGTCTCCTACGAGCAGTACTTC,CASSSSGTVSYEQYF
TRBJ2-5,.,TRBV12-5,few,TGTGCTAGTGGAAGAGAAGAGACCCAGTACTTC,CASGREETQYF
TRBJ1-2,.,TRBV9,.,TGTGCCAGCAGCGTTTGGGACCAGGCCGTTTCAGGCTACACCTTC,CASSVWDQAVSGYTF
TRBJ1-1,TRBD1,TRBV9,.,TGTGCCAGCAGCCACAGGGGGAACACTGAAGCTTTCTTT,CASSHRGNTEAFF
TRBJ2-5,.,TRBV20-1,once,TGCAGTGCTAGAGTAGAGACCCAGTACTTC,CSARVETQYF
TRBJ2-5,.,TRBV7-2,.,TGTGCCAGCTCTTCAGGGTCGCGGGAGACCCAGTACTTC,CASSSGSRETQYF
TRBJ2-5,TRBD1,TRBV30,.,TGTGCCTGGGGTGGGACAGGACTATCACCAGTGGTCCAAGAGACCCAGTACTTC,CAWGGTGLSPVVQETQYF
TRBJ1-1,.,TRBV11-2,once,TGTGCCAGCAGCTTCAGACAGGTCACTGAAGCTTTCTTT,CASSFRQVTEAFF